These T cell receptor beta chains were read from a single sample in a study of tumor-infiltrating lymphocytes in glioblastoma multiforme. One entry per CDR3 protein results from TCRdb running MiXCR on the multiplex PCR reads. This sample yields some 15,000 distinct CDR3 sequences, of which over 65% are seen a single time; under 40% belongs to the top ten. Input material: brain tumor tissue. The receptors were gathered from a male donor with glioblastoma. CDR3s include the opening cysteine and the closing phenylalanine or tryptophan. A D gene is named only where the DNA matches it firmly.

TRBD2	TRBV20-1	TRBJ2-3	CSARVPSGESETQYF
NA	TRBV12-3/TRBV12-4	TRBJ2-2	CASTPPFTGSNTGELFF
NA	TRBV11-3	TRBJ2-2	CASSTGMGGLANTGELFF
NA	TRBV29-1	TRBJ1-2	CSVEEMEAIYGYTF
NA	TRBV4-1	TRBJ1-5	CASSQDHGAMSYSNQPRHF
NA	TRBV7-3	TRBJ2-5	CGSSQGGHTTYQETQYF
NA	TRBV28	TRBJ2-3	CASSFLSGTDTQYF
NA	TRBV11-2	TRBJ2-1	CASSFSRTGSNEQFF
NA	TRBV6-1	TRBJ2-1	CASRARGGFF
NA	TRBV6-1	TRBJ1-2	CASSEVPHGGTEGYTF
NA	TRBV6-6	TRBJ2-7	CASSYSSRESYEQYF